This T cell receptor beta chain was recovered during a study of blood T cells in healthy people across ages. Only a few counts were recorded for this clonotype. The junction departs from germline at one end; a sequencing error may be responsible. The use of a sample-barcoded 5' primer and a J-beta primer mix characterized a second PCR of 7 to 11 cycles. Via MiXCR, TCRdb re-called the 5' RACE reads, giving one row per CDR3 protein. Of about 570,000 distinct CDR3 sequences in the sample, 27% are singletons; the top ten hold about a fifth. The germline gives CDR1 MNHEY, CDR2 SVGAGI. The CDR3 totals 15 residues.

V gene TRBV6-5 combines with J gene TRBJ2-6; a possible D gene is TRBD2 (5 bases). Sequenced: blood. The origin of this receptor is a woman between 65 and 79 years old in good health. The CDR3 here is CAGSYPGSGANVLTF. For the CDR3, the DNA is TGTGCCGGCAGTTACCCGGGATCTGGGGCCAACGTCCTGACTTTC.